This T cell receptor (beta chain) is from a study of blood T cell repertoires in COVID-19. Study context: PBMCs, B-cell-depleted T cells, or T cells provided the cDNA or gDNA that made up the material.

The data were produced by immunoSEQ multiplex PCR, yet TCRdb's version contains in-frame clones alone and is incomplete. The table shows approximately 170,000 clones, with about 85% occurring only once. The germline V and J ends were trimmed by 2 bases and 6 bases, with 13 bases remaining between them. The germline V gene encodes CDR1 SEHNR and CDR2 FQNEAQ (reference sequence). The CDR3 consists of 14 residues. The sample was PBMCs or T cells enriched from blood (not recorded which). The chain couples TRBV7-9 to TRBJ1-2; D might be TRBD1 (6 bases). The receptor's source is a woman in her fifties or sixties who had recovered from COVID-19. CDR3 bases: TGTGCCAGCAGCTTATGGAATGCAGGGGATGGCTACACCTTC. This encodes CASSLWNAGDGYTF. Filled out from reference TRBV7-9 and TRBJ1-2, the complete variable domain reads DTGVSQNPRHKITKRGQNVTFRCDPISEHNRLYWYRQTLGQGPEFLTYFQNEAQLEKSRLLSDRFSAERPKGSFSTLEIQRTEQGDSAMYLCASSLWNAGDGYTFGSGTRLTVV.